This entry describes one T cell receptor (beta chain). The data belong to a study of T-cell memory formation after mild COVID-19. Looking at the study overall: The two donors had largely donor-specific TCR clusters.

Germline values: CDR1 MGHDK, CDR2 SYGVNS. The CDR3 is 15 amino acids. V was shortened by 6 bases and J by 0 bases, with 12 bases between the two germline ends. 5'RACE with constant-segment primers yielded barcoded, UMI-tagged TCR alpha and TCR beta cDNA libraries. Each CDR3 protein is one row after TCRdb ran MiXCR on the 5' RACE reads. The table has about 560,000 distinct CDR3 sequences, 17% seen once. The sequence derives from an adult woman who had mild COVID-19 (a few samples of this study predate the infection). Cell type and time point are not known. Sequenced sample: PBMCs or a T cell subset sorted from them (not recorded which). V usage is TRBV25-1 and J usage is TRBJ2-1; D gene unclear. The CDR3 DNA is TGTGCCAGCAGCGAAGGCGTACCCTCCTACAATGAGCAGTTCTTC. Its protein is CASSEGVPSYNEQFF.